A selection of T cell receptor beta chains follows, all from one sample in a study of early T cells in non-severe SARS-CoV-2 infection. Using its own MiXCR run on the 5' RACE reads, TCRdb lists one record per CDR3 protein. The profile covers approximately 50,000 distinct CDR3 sequences, with approximately 8% appearing a single time and around 4.4% taken by the ten largest. Sequences were obtained from whole blood. These receptors originate from an adult who was a healthcare worker with PCR-confirmed SARS-CoV-2 infection or an uninfected control (not recorded which). CDR3s leave out the opening cysteine and the closing phenylalanine or tryptophan. A D gene is named only where the DNA matches it firmly.

d_call	j_call	v_call	cdr3_aa
-	TRBJ2-7	TRBV7-6	ASTLGGGRLEQY
-	TRBJ2-1	TRBV18	ASSPGVPGFHEQF
-	TRBJ2-1	TRBV5-1	ASSQTGGAPLWF
-	TRBJ2-3	TRBV7-2	ASSFSGDTQY
TRBD1	TRBJ2-5	TRBV12-3/TRBV12-4	ASRAGTGYETQY
-	TRBJ1-1	TRBV11-2	ASSFKQGMGTEAF
-	TRBJ2-2	TRBV7-9	ASSGVFTGELF
-	TRBJ2-7	TRBV29-1	SVGNTYEQY
-	TRBJ2-1	TRBV4-1	ASSQGGGKSGGIYNEQF
TRBD2	TRBJ2-7	TRBV20-1	SARDGLAGGYEQY
TRBD1	TRBJ2-3	TRBV12-3/TRBV12-4	ASTPTGGNTDTQY
-	TRBJ1-2	TRBV6-1	ASSDRANYGYT
TRBD2	TRBJ2-7	TRBV5-1	ASSLGSGGYEQY
-	TRBJ2-1	TRBV12-3/TRBV12-4	ASSVGLGIEQF
-	TRBJ2-1	TRBV7-9	ASSSGGRLLNNEQF
TRBD1	TRBJ1-5	TRBV20-1	SVGQGVDQPQH
-	TRBJ2-1	TRBV28	ASIRRGRNEQF
TRBD2	TRBJ2-1	TRBV4-1	ASSHGLADEQF
-	TRBJ1-1	TRBV30	AWSDSDGWTEAF
-	TRBJ2-2	TRBV7-3	ASSLDSTWTGELF
TRBD1	TRBJ1-2	TRBV12-3/TRBV12-4	ASRYAGGVYGYT
TRBD1	TRBJ2-1	TRBV27	ASSLGAWGTGEEQF
-	TRBJ1-1	TRBV20-1	SARDPGQNTEAF
TRBD2	TRBJ2-7	TRBV2	ASSDTSGVVEQY
-	TRBJ2-1	TRBV20-1	SARGGNEQF
TRBD2	TRBJ2-3	TRBV9	ASSAGLAGLTDTQY
-	TRBJ2-3	TRBV7-2	ASSLEFTDTQY
-	TRBJ1-1	TRBV6-5	ASSIDAGQTNTEAF
-	TRBJ2-7	TRBV7-9	ASSLVLAPAYEQY
-	TRBJ1-1	TRBV12-3/TRBV12-4	ASSPLGMNTEAF
TRBD1	TRBJ1-2	TRBV20-1	SATGEVNYGYT
-	TRBJ2-1	TRBV14	ASSQGLPKGEQF
-	TRBJ1-6	TRBV6-1	ASSDGSWVLQRTNSPLH
-	TRBJ2-7	TRBV20-1	SASIEGAYEQY
TRBD1	TRBJ2-7	TRBV6-1	ASHRDRVSYEQY
TRBD2	TRBJ2-1	TRBV12-3/TRBV12-4	ASSSFGGEYNEQF
-	TRBJ1-2	TRBV6-6	ASSVAGYGYT
TRBD2	TRBJ2-3	TRBV20-1	SAGLAGGRRDTQY
-	TRBJ2-1	TRBV9	ASSAPYINEQF
-	TRBJ2-2	TRBV4-2	ASSHPPGKNTGELF